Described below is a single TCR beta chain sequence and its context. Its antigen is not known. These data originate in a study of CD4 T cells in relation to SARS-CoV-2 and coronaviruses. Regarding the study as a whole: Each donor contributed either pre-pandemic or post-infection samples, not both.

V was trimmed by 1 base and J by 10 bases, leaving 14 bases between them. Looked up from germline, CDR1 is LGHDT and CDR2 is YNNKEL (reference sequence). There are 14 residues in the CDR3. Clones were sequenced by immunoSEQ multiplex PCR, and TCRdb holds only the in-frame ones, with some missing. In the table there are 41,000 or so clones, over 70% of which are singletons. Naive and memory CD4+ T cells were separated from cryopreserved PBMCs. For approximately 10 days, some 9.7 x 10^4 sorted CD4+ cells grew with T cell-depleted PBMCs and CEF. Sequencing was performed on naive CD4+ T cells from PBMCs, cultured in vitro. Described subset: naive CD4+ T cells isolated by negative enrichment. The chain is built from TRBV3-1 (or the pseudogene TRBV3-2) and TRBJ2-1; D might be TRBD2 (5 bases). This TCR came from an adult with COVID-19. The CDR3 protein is CASSQAGRRREQFF. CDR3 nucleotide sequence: TGTGCCAGCAGCCAAGCCGGGCGGCGGAGGGAGCAGTTCTTC.